This is a list of T cell receptor beta chains from one sample in a study of cytomegalovirus exposure and HLA in healthy donors. The data were produced by immunoSEQ multiplex PCR, yet TCRdb's version contains in-frame clones alone and is incomplete. Here the sample spans 170,000 or so clones, around four fifths being singletons. Sequencing was done on a sample of PBMCs. These receptors were taken from a man younger than 35 in good health and CMV-seronegative. The CDR3 runs from the conserved cysteine through the conserved F or W. Fields, in order: J gene, clone size, V gene, CDR3 protein. Clone size is given for some rows only: seen once, a few or many times, or a class if the clone is expanded.

J gene: TRBJ2-1
clone size: once
V gene: TRBV5-6
CDR3 protein: CASSFDRVAYNEQFF

J gene: TRBJ1-1
clone size: NA
V gene: TRBV10-3
CDR3 protein: CAISEQGAYTEAFF

J gene: TRBJ2-7
clone size: few
V gene: TRBV9
CDR3 protein: CASSPGDRDLGYF

J gene: TRBJ1-6
clone size: NA
V gene: TRBV7-3
CDR3 protein: CASSETGDDSPLHF

J gene: TRBJ1-1
clone size: NA
V gene: TRBV27
CDR3 protein: CASSLFQGVGTEAFF

J gene: TRBJ2-3
clone size: once
V gene: TRBV9
CDR3 protein: CASSVGQGLDTQYF

J gene: TRBJ1-1
clone size: NA
V gene: TRBV18
CDR3 protein: CASSPQPGTEAFF

J gene: TRBJ2-7
clone size: NA
V gene: TRBV5-6
CDR3 protein: CASSFGTGSWEQYF

J gene: TRBJ2-7
clone size: NA
V gene: TRBV19
CDR3 protein: CASSGLAGPYEQYF

J gene: TRBJ2-3
clone size: NA
V gene: TRBV19
CDR3 protein: CASSLARADTQYF

J gene: TRBJ1-1
clone size: NA
V gene: TRBV2
CDR3 protein: CASSEVEGTEAFF

J gene: TRBJ2-5
clone size: NA
V gene: TRBV6-5
CDR3 protein: CASSSGTSGSVKTQYF

J gene: TRBJ2-3
clone size: NA
V gene: TRBV13
CDR3 protein: CASSSIAGGVTDTQYF

J gene: TRBJ2-7
clone size: NA
V gene: TRBV5-1
CDR3 protein: CASSPWTSGGLYEQYF

J gene: TRBJ2-3
clone size: NA
V gene: TRBV5-1
CDR3 protein: CASSLELAGTDTQYF

J gene: TRBJ2-7
clone size: NA
V gene: TRBV28
CDR3 protein: CASSLLAGAYEQYF

J gene: TRBJ2-7
clone size: NA
V gene: TRBV6-5
CDR3 protein: CASSYSRGRNSYEQYF

J gene: TRBJ2-7
clone size: NA
V gene: TRBV5-1
CDR3 protein: CASSVGQPSYEQYF

J gene: TRBJ2-3
clone size: once
V gene: TRBV9
CDR3 protein: CASSVARTGASTDTQYF

J gene: TRBJ2-7
clone size: few
V gene: TRBV10-3
CDR3 protein: CAIGTGANSYEQYF

J gene: TRBJ2-3
clone size: NA
V gene: TRBV11-3
CDR3 protein: CASSKAGPGEDTQYF

J gene: TRBJ2-1
clone size: NA
V gene: TRBV28
CDR3 protein: CASRGGNHNEQFF

J gene: TRBJ2-7
clone size: NA
V gene: TRBV6-6
CDR3 protein: CASSYSAGKSSYEQYF

J gene: TRBJ1-1
clone size: NA
V gene: TRBV30
CDR3 protein: CAWSGVIRDTEAFF

J gene: TRBJ1-6
clone size: NA
V gene: TRBV6-1
CDR3 protein: CASSETAGLALHF

J gene: TRBJ1-1
clone size: NA
V gene: TRBV10-3
CDR3 protein: CAISEGQGDTEAFF

J gene: TRBJ1-1
clone size: NA
V gene: TRBV19
CDR3 protein: CASRRTAEAFF

J gene: TRBJ1-2
clone size: NA
V gene: TRBV13
CDR3 protein: CASSRWWEGSNYGYTF

J gene: TRBJ1-1
clone size: few
V gene: TRBV7-8
CDR3 protein: CATMLQGARAEAFF

J gene: TRBJ1-6
clone size: NA
V gene: TRBV9
CDR3 protein: CASSVAGNSPLHF

J gene: TRBJ2-3
clone size: NA
V gene: TRBV7-2
CDR3 protein: CASSLGGRDTQYF

J gene: TRBJ2-7
clone size: NA
V gene: TRBV15
CDR3 protein: CATSRARRSSYEQYF

J gene: TRBJ2-5
clone size: few
V gene: TRBV11-3
CDR3 protein: CASSAGGKTQYF

J gene: TRBJ1-6
clone size: NA
V gene: TRBV4-1
CDR3 protein: CASSPEVSYNSPLHF

J gene: TRBJ2-3
clone size: NA
V gene: TRBV9
CDR3 protein: CASTAGGVRSDTQYF

J gene: TRBJ2-1
clone size: NA
V gene: TRBV9
CDR3 protein: CASSALGDRVTNEQFF

J gene: TRBJ2-6
clone size: NA
V gene: TRBV5-1
CDR3 protein: CASSLDRAGANVLTF

J gene: TRBJ2-2
clone size: NA
V gene: TRBV18
CDR3 protein: CASSPAGVHTGELFF

J gene: TRBJ2-1
clone size: NA
V gene: TRBV7-2
CDR3 protein: CASSCPPGLAGVCEQFF

J gene: TRBJ2-4
clone size: NA
V gene: TRBV19
CDR3 protein: CASSIGAGDNQYF

J gene: TRBJ1-2
clone size: NA
V gene: TRBV5-5
CDR3 protein: CASSPGTVRLANYGYTF

J gene: TRBJ1-2
clone size: NA
V gene: TRBV9
CDR3 protein: CASSVGAGPGYTF

J gene: TRBJ1-5
clone size: NA
V gene: TRBV6-6
CDR3 protein: CASIKGADNQPQHF

J gene: TRBJ1-5
clone size: NA
V gene: TRBV6-6
CDR3 protein: CASSSYVSNQPQHF

J gene: TRBJ2-7
clone size: few
V gene: TRBV9
CDR3 protein: CASSVTGSTHEQYF

J gene: TRBJ2-4
clone size: NA
V gene: TRBV5-6
CDR3 protein: CASSLVGGPKNIQYF

J gene: TRBJ1-4
clone size: NA
V gene: TRBV5-4
CDR3 protein: CASARGGDEKLFF

J gene: TRBJ1-2
clone size: NA
V gene: TRBV30
CDR3 protein: CAWSGGDGYTF

J gene: TRBJ1-4
clone size: NA
V gene: TRBV2
CDR3 protein: CASSLRQGTNEKLFF

J gene: TRBJ2-3
clone size: NA
V gene: TRBV6-1
CDR3 protein: CASSDAAPIPRSDF

J gene: TRBJ1-2
clone size: NA
V gene: TRBV6-1
CDR3 protein: CASSGGQGAYGYTF

J gene: TRBJ1-2
clone size: NA
V gene: TRBV5-4
CDR3 protein: CASSREGSYGYTF